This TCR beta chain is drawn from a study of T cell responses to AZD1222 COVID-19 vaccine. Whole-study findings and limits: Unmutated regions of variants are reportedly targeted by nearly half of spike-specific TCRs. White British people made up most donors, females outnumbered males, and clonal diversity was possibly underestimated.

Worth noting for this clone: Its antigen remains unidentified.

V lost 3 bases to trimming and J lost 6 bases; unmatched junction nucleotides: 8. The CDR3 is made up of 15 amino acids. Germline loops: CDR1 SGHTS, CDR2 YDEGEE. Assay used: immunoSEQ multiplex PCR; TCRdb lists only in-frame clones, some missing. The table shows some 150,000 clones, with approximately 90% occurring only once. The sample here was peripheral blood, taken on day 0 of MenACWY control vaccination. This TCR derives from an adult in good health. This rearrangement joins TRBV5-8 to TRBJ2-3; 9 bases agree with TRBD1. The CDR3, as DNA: TGTGCCAGCAGCTCCCTAACACAGGGGGCCGATACGCAGTATTTT. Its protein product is CASSSLTQGADTQYF.